Listed here are 5 T cell receptor beta chains from one sample, sequenced in a study of T cells in Graves' hyperthyroidism and ophthalmopathy. TCR beta CDR3 regions were amplified from RNA transcripts. TCR CDR3 underwent first-round RT-PCR with the HTBI primer set. TCRdb called the multiplex PCR reads again in MiXCR, with one record for every CDR3 protein. The table shows about 520,000 distinct CDR3 sequences, with about 20% occurring only once. Sequencing used blood. The receptor set was obtained from a man between 18 and 29 years old with Graves' hyperthyroidism.

This clonotype was recorded at least ten times. The chain links TRBV12-3 or TRBV12-4 to TRBJ1-5; 7 bases map to TRBD1. With 3 bases clipped from V and 2 bases from J, the junction kept 4 bases outside the gene matches. The CDR3 totals 15 residues. The CDR3 protein is CASSLVTGGNQPQHF. The CDR3 coding sequence is TGTGCCAGCAGTTTGGTCACAGGGGGCAATCAGCCCCAGCATTTT.

This clonotype appeared many times. The chain combines TRBV27 with TRBJ1-1; no reliable D call. V lost 3 bases and J 4 bases, leaving 12 bases between the germline ends. The germline V gene encodes CDR1 MNHEY and CDR2 SMNVEV (reference sequence). The CDR3 consists of 14 residues. The CDR3: CASSLGLGSTEAFF. The CDR3 DNA reads as TGTGCCAGCAGTTTGGGGTTGGGAAGCACTGAAGCTTTCTTT.

Concerning this clonotype itself: A much larger clone sits a single nucleotide away, making a read error possible. The V and J genes are TRBV12-3 or TRBV12-4 and TRBJ2-5; D tentatively fits TRBD1 or TRBD2 (5 bases each). Trimming pared 5 bases from V and 6 bases from J, leaving 13 bases between. The CDR3 extends over 13 amino acids. CDR3 protein: CASSAREPKTQYF. CDR3 coding DNA: TGTGCCAGCAGTGCCAGGGAGCCCAAGACCCAGTACTTC.

This clonotype showed up many times. V and J are TRBV20-1 and TRBJ1-2, with 8 bases that match TRBD1. CDR3 length: 16 amino acids. Looked up from germline, CDR1 is DFQATT and CDR2 is SNEGSKA (reference sequence). V shed 5 bases, J shed 7 bases, and the junction held 18 bases outside the gene matches. The CDR3 is CSAPTRDRSLSVGYTF. DNA for the CDR3: TGCAGTGCTCCGACCCGGGACAGGTCCCTGTCGGTTGGCTACACCTTC.

This clonotype was seen many times. This chain connects TRBV19 to TRBJ1-5, with TRBD1 as a possible D gene (5 bases). The V gene lost 1 base and the J gene lost 1 base, with 8 bases spanning the gap. The CDR3 covers 15 residues. The germline V gene has CDR1 LNHDA and CDR2 SQIVND (reference sequence). The CDR3 region has the DNA TGTGCCAGTAGTATAGGAGGGGAAAGCAATCAGCCCCAGCATTTT. Protein: CASSIGGESNQPQHF.